This T cell receptor beta chain was recovered during a study of Ad26.COV2.S vaccination and SARS-CoV-2 variants. At the level of the study: Intramuscular Ad26.COV2.S doses were given once or twice, 56 days apart.

The CDR3 covers 16 residues. Germline loops: CDR1 SGHNT, CDR2 YYREEE (reference sequence). J was trimmed by 0 bases and V by 3 bases; bases with no gene match: 8. As concerns this clone: Its matching antigen is unknown.

Study results and limitations: Overall T cell responses may have been underestimated by the analyses of TCR breadth and depth.

Treatment described: 19 received Ad26.COV2.S at low or high dose, single or two shots; about 5 received placebo; per-sample allocation not given. Following the first vaccine or placebo injection, samples were taken on day 63. Sequenced by immunoSEQ multiplex PCR; TCRdb stores in-frame clones only, minus some. The sample holds roughly 380,000 clones, over 75% seen once. The receptor was isolated from a person between 18 and 65 years old who received the Ad26.COV2.S COVID-19 vaccine or a placebo. Sequencing was performed on peripheral blood, taken in a trial of Ad26.COV2.S vaccine versus placebo. The V call is TRBV5-4, the J call TRBJ2-7, with TRBD2 matching over 8 bases. CDR3 sequence reads: CASSSLAGHSSYEQYF. CDR3 DNA sequence: TGTGCCAGCAGCTCATTAGCGGGACACAGCTCCTACGAGCAGTACTTC.